This TCR beta chain derives from a study of T-cell memory formation after mild COVID-19. Background on the study: TCR clusters were mostly confined to one donor each.

MiXCR, run by TCRdb on the 5' RACE reads, gives a single entry per CDR3 protein. The sample shows around 250,000 distinct CDR3 sequences, roughly 16% of them seen only once. The germline CDR1 and CDR2 sequences are MNHNY and SVGAGI (reference sequence). With V trimmed by 6 bases and J by 2 bases, 7 bases remained unmatched. The CDR3 consists of 15 residues. The sequence was obtained from a man between 18 and 35 years old who had mild COVID-19 (a few samples of this study predate the infection). Cell type and time point are not known. Sequenced material: PBMCs or a T cell subset sorted from them (not recorded which). The chain combines TRBV6-6 with TRBJ2-5; TRBD2 matches 9 bases. Here the CDR3 DNA reads TGTGCCAGCAGGCCTCGACTAGCGGTTCAAGAGACCCAGTACTTC. Amino acids: CASRPRLAVQETQYF.